Below, one T cell receptor (beta chain) is given with its context. Its antigen is undetermined. Deep-level running was used for the assay. Produced via immunoSEQ multiplex PCR; TCRdb's table is partial and in-frame only. The sample has about 600,000 clones; 95% to 98% are singletons. This sample is part of a study of shared clonotypes between healthy human individuals. Study-wide points: Represented diversity (both genetic and exposure-history) was limited by the small number of donors. Relative to memory subsets, naive subsets generally showed larger estimated richness.

CD45RO-negative cells were positively selected for CCR7, leaving out terminally differentiated effector memory CD45RA+ cells. The donors were adults (healthy and HIV-negative) with no recent acute infections or vaccinations. The trim removed 0 bases at V and 3 bases at J, leaving 7 bases unmatched. The CDR3 loop spans 17 amino acids. CDR1 and CDR2 (germline): KGHSH, LQKENI. This receptor was obtained from a man aged 25-40 years in good health. This chain uses TRBV18 with TRBJ2-7, with 11 nucleotides matching TRBD1. The specimen sequenced was naive CD8+ T cells sorted from blood. The CDR3 reads CASSPPLAGQGVYEQYF. CDR3 DNA sequence: TGTGCCAGCTCACCACCGCTGGCGGGACAGGGGGTCTACGAGCAGTACTTC.